This T cell receptor (beta chain) was retrieved from a study of post-analysis software for immune sequencing data. Broader study findings: Included in a set of roughly five TRBV segments more frequent in patients than controls were TRBV5-6, TRBV5-1 and TRBV20-1.

This clonotype occurred many times. The antigen is unknown. CDR1 is SGHDT and CDR2 is YYEEEE in the germline V gene. The CDR3 loop spans 18 amino acids. V shed 0 bases and J shed 0 bases, with 13 bases lying between them. Unique molecular identifiers were present in the TCR beta cDNA libraries. Roughly 490,000 cDNA molecules came from around 1 to 10 million T cells. A single record per CDR3 protein comes from TCRdb applying MiXCR to the PCR reads. The repertoire holds 550,000 to 700,000 distinct CDR3 sequences, with around 47% as singletons. V usage is TRBV5-6 and J usage is TRBJ2-6; no firm D call. The receptor's source is a girl aged 5-17 years with multiple sclerosis. The sample taken for sequencing was blood. The CDR3 protein is CASSLGGSDSSGANVLTF. The CDR3 nucleotides are TGTGCCAGCAGCTTGGGTGGTTCAGATAGCTCTGGGGCCAACGTCCTGACTTTC. The whole variable domain, remainder taken from reference TRBV5-6 and TRBJ2-6, is DAGVTQSPTHLIKTRGQQVTLRCSPKSGHDTVSWYQQALGQGPQFIFQYYEEEERQRGNFPDRFSGHQFPNYSSELNVNALLLGDSALYLCASSLGGSDSSGANVLTFGAGSRLTVL.